Listed below are T cell receptor beta chains from one sample, sequenced in a study of T cell changes during pregnancy in multiple sclerosis. Profiling relied on immunoSEQ multiplex PCR, and the TCRdb table lists in-frame clones only, not all of them. The data show about 110,000 clones, about 90% seen once. The sample in question was peripheral blood, obtained before pregnancy. The receptors here all came from a female donor with multiple sclerosis, enrolled in a pregnancy study. Both conserved end residues are part of each CDR3. A D gene is named only where the DNA matches it firmly. A row's size may be missing; if present it is once, few, many or a size class.

>TRBV5-5|TRBD1|NA|TRBJ1-1
CASSFIPTGTLDTEAFF
TGTGCCAGCAGCTTTATCCCGACAGGGACACTGGACACTGAAGCTTTCTTT
>TRBV27|NA|NA|TRBJ2-2
CASRRSSSTGELFF
TGTGCCAGCAGGCGTAGTTCGTCCACCGGGGAGCTGTTTTTT
>TRBV21-1|NA|few|TRBJ2-7
CASSKDGGSIYEQYF
TGTGCCAGCAGCAAAGACGGGGGGTCTATCTACGAGCAGTACTTC
>TRBV9|NA|NA|TRBJ2-7
CASSAQVGSSYEQYF
TGTGCCAGCAGCGCCCAGGTGGGGAGCTCCTACGAGCAGTACTTC
>TRBV10-3|TRBD1|NA|TRBJ2-1
CAIRQGAGGGGSHNEQFF
TGTGCCATCAGGCAGGGGGCAGGCGGCGGAGGTAGCCACAATGAGCAGTTCTTC
>TRBV15|TRBD1|once|TRBJ1-6
CATSREGQKLHF
TGTGCCACCAGCAGAGAGGGACAGAAACTCCACTTT
>TRBV23-1|NA|NA|TRBJ1-5
CASSRGGVEPQHF
TGCGCCAGCAGTCGGGGAGGGGTTGAACCCCAGCATTTT
>TRBV7-9|TRBD1|NA|TRBJ2-7
CASSHQTGKEQYF
TGTGCCAGCAGCCACCAGACAGGGAAGGAGCAGTACTTC
>TRBV6-6|NA|NA|TRBJ2-1
CASSYTQGNNEQFF
TGTGCCAGCAGTTATACCCAGGGCAACAATGAGCAGTTCTTC
>TRBV9|NA|NA|TRBJ1-4
CASSVGGYNEKLFF
TGTGCCAGCAGCGTGGGGGGGTATAATGAAAAACTGTTTTTT
>TRBV30|NA|once|TRBJ2-6
CAWSLGAGANVLTF
TGTGCCTGGAGTCTAGGGGCAGGGGCCAACGTCCTGACTTTC
>TRBV28|TRBD1|NA|TRBJ2-1
CASSPVSGEGANEQFF
TGTGCCAGCAGTCCCGTCTCGGGCGAGGGGGCAAATGAGCAGTTCTTC
>TRBV27|NA|NA|TRBJ2-7
CASSLYKEGADEQYF
TGTGCCAGCAGTTTATATAAGGAGGGGGCGGATGAGCAGTACTTC
>TRBV13|TRBD2|NA|TRBJ2-7
CASSLNRDYQNYEQYF
TGTGCCAGCAGCTTGAACCGGGACTACCAAAACTACGAGCAGTACTTC